This TCR beta chain was sequenced during a study of CD8 T cells in ankylosing spondylitis. General study results and limits: Typical of ankylosing spondylitis blood, it appeared, was a TCR beta motif of several highly homologous variants. Those disease-linked clones were CD8+; they were also relatively rare in peripheral blood. Within matched ankylosing spondylitis synovial fluid, disease-linked clones were reportedly significantly enriched.

TCRdb reprocessed the 5' RACE reads via MiXCR and lists one record per CDR3 protein. The table lists 10,000 to 15,000 distinct CDR3 sequences, 2.5% to 3% of them singletons. By sample share, this clonotype is medium-sized (0.01 to 0.1%). Its cognate antigen is unknown. The germline V gene has CDR1 SGDLS and CDR2 YYNGEE. There are 14 residues in the CDR3. The V gene lost 4 bases and the J gene lost 7 bases, with 15 bases spanning the gap. The rearrangement joins TRBV9 to TRBJ1-5; the D gene is possibly TRBD1 (6 bases). The sequenced sample was blood, either unsorted or a sorted T cell fraction (not recorded which). This clonotype originated in a male donor with ankylosing spondylitis or in good health (not recorded which). The CDR3 spells CASSQGGGMQPQHF. DNA of the CDR3: TGTGCCAGCAGCCAGGGAGGGGGTATGCAGCCCCAGCATTTT.